Following are 11 T cell receptor beta chains from one sample sequenced in a study of blood T cells in healthy people across ages. Next came a second PCR, run for about 7 to 11 cycles, which used a sample-barcoded 5' primer along with a J-beta primer mix. TCRdb redid the calling of the 5' RACE reads with MiXCR, one entry per CDR3 protein. Of over 1,200,000 distinct CDR3 sequences detected, around 55% appear once; the ten largest clones hold 6.7%. The sample consisted of blood. Receptors originate from a man aged 18 to 35 in good health.

This clonotype was counted only a few times. The rearrangement uses TRBV29-1 and TRBJ2-7; D perhaps matches TRBD1 (5 bases). V was cut by 6 bases and J by 4 bases, with 13 bases left in between. CDR1 SQVTM and CDR2 ANQGSEA come from the germline V gene. This CDR3 has 12 residues. CDR3 sequence reads: CSVSSQGYEQYF. CDR3 bases: TGCAGCGTCTCCTCCCAGGGTTACGAGCAGTACTTC.

Only one count was recorded for this clonotype. The V and J genes are TRBV10-2 and TRBJ1-4; D ambiguous. The V end was cut by 6 bases, the J end by 8 bases, with 22 bases between. The length of the CDR3 is 16 residues. Germline CDR1 WSHSY, CDR2 SAAADI. CDR3 in DNA: TGCGCCAGCAGCCGAAGTCTACTCAACTCGGAGGAAAAACTGTTTTTT. Amino acids: CASSRSLLNSEEKLFF.

This chain links TRBV4-1 with TRBJ2-2, with a possible D match to TRBD2 (5 bases). Germline lookup yields CDR1 MGHRA and CDR2 YSYEKL. Trimming stripped 2 bases from V and 5 bases from J, with 12 bases between. The CDR3 spans 15 residues. CDR3 sequence: CASSQLPGSTGELFF. In DNA form, the CDR3 reads TGCGCCAGCAGCCAACTCCCGGGGTCTACCGGGGAGCTGTTTTTT.

The chain carries TRBV7-2 and TRBJ2-3; possible D gene TRBD1, 5 bases. The CDR3 is 14 amino acids. The V and J ends lost 8 bases and 4 bases respectively, with 16 bases between them. Germline V lookup: CDR1 SGHTA, CDR2 FQGNSA. The CDR3 sequence: CASGVGPSSDTQYF. The CDR3 nucleotides read TGTGCCAGCGGGGTGGGGCCATCCTCAGATACGCAGTATTTT.

This clonotype has only a few counts. The rearrangement uses TRBV4-1 and TRBJ2-7; 11 bases match TRBD1. This CDR3 comprises 16 residues. Germline V lookup: CDR1 MGHRA, CDR2 YSYEKL. Trimming at V came to 1 base and at J to 5 bases, leaving 7 bases not matched to a gene. CDR3 nucleotide sequence: TGCGCCAGCAGCCAAGTTCCCTGGACAGGGGGCGACGAGCAGTACTTC. This sequence encodes CASSQVPWTGGDEQYF.

The sample holds a few counts of this clonotype. The chain joins TRBV12-3 or TRBV12-4 to TRBJ2-3, with TRBD2 matching over 7 bases. V was clipped by 5 bases and J by 5 bases; unmatched bases: 7. The CDR3 covers 14 residues. The CDR3 region is CASSPRGGGDTQYF. Written as DNA, the CDR3 is TGTGCCAGCAGTCCCCGTGGGGGGGGAGATACGCAGTATTTT.

This clonotype was seen just once. The chain employs TRBV15 and TRBJ2-5; 7 bases match TRBD1. The closer fit of TRBJ2-7 to the DNA end suggests the J call may be wrong. The V gene's germline CDR1 is LNHNV and CDR2 YYDKDF (reference sequence). This CDR3 has 13 amino acids. CDR3 DNA sequence: TGTGCCACCAGCGGGACAGCCGACTACGAGCAGTACTTC. Translating gives CATSGTADYEQYF.

This clonotype was detected only a few times. V usage is TRBV14 and J usage is TRBJ1-1, with D tentatively TRBD1 (5 bases). Trimming pared 1 base from V and 5 bases from J, leaving 11 bases between. Germline V lookup: CDR1 SGHDN, CDR2 FVKESK. This CDR3 spans 14 amino acids. This chain's CDR3 is CASSQAQGWTEAFF. Written as DNA, the CDR3 is TGTGCCAGCAGCCAAGCGCAGGGTTGGACTGAAGCTTTCTTT.

The chain uses TRBV29-1 and TRBJ2-2; D uncertain. The CDR3 is 15 amino acids. CDR1 is SQVTM and CDR2 is ANQGSEA in the germline V gene. The V and J ends lost 0 bases and 0 bases respectively, with 8 bases between them. CDR3 nucleotides: TGCAGCGTTGAAGAGTTGGAACCGAACACCGGGGAGCTGTTTTTT. This encodes CSVEELEPNTGELFF.

Only a few counts were recorded for this clonotype. J is TRBJ2-5 and V is TRBV15; D unresolved. The CDR3 contains 14 residues. Trimming stripped 0 bases from V and 5 bases from J, with 10 bases between. CDR1 and CDR2 from the germline V gene are LNHNV and YYDKDF (reference sequence). The CDR3 DNA sequence: TGTGCCACCAGCAGAGAATATCCCTTGGAGACCCAGTACTTC. Its translation: CATSREYPLETQYF.

The CDR3 protein is CATSRALSYEQYF. The CDR3 bases are TGTGCCACCAGCAGGGCACTTTCCTACGAGCAGTACTTC. This chain links TRBV15 with TRBJ2-7, with D unresolved. Germline assignment: CDR1 LNHNV and CDR2 YYDKDF (reference sequence). There are 13 residues in the CDR3. V was trimmed by 3 bases and J by 1 base, leaving 7 bases between them. Filled out from reference TRBV15 and TRBJ2-7, the complete variable domain reads DAMVIQNPRYQVTQFGKPVTLSCSQTLNHNVMYWYQQKSSQAPKLLFHYYDKDFNNEADTPDNFQSRRPNTSFCFLDIRSPGLGDTAMYLCATSRALSYEQYFGPGTRLTVT.